The text below deals with one T cell receptor (beta chain). V shed 5 bases, J shed 4 bases, and the junction held 7 bases outside the gene matches. There are 14 residues in the CDR3. CDR1 and CDR2 (germline): SGHNT, YENEEA. Sequenced by immunoSEQ multiplex PCR; TCRdb stores in-frame clones only, minus some. The data hold about 68,000 clones, with 79% observed a single time. The entry originates in a study of radiotherapy plus CTLA-4 blockade in lung cancer. With ipilimumab providing CTLA-4 blockade, focal radiation was administered to patients who had chemo-refractory metastatic non-small-cell lung cancer.

This receptor was taken from a human donor with non-small cell lung cancer who had a complete response to radiotherapy plus ipilimumab. Specimen: peripheral blood, collected from a patient treated with radiotherapy plus ipilimumab. The chain employs TRBV11-3 and TRBJ1-1, with 7 bases matching TRBD1. CDR3 sequence reads: CASSLGGQGTEAFF. CDR3 nucleotides: TGTGCCAGCAGCCTAGGGGGCCAAGGCACTGAAGCTTTCTTT.